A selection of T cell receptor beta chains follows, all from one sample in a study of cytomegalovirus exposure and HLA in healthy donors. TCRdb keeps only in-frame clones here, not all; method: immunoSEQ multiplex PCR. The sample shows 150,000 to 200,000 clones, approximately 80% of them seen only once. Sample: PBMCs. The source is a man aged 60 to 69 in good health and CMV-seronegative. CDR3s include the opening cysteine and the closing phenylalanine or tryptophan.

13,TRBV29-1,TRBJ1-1,CSTRTGGQTEAFF
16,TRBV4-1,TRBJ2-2,CASSHRTGVDTGELFF
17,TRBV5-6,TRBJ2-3,CASSLVLRGLQTDTQYF
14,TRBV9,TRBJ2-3,CASSVSRRPDTQYF
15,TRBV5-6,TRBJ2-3,CASSLGGGSTDTQYF
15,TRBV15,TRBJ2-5,CATSRAGTGLRTQYF
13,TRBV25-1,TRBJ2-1,CASSARGYNEQFF
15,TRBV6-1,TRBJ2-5,CASIPERGPGETQYF
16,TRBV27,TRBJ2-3,CASSPLLTGGTDTQYF
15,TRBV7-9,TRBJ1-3,CASSSDSIIGNTIYF
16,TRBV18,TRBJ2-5,CASSPPGARIEETQYF
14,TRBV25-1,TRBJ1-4,CASSEWQNNEKLFF
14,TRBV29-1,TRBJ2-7,CSVGAASGSGEQYF
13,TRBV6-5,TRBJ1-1,CASSSPWGSEAFF
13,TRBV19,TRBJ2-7,CASTWGPAYEQYF
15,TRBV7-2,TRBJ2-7,CASSSPGLALYEQYF
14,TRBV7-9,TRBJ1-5,CASSLSGFNQPQHF
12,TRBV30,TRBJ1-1,CAWSAYEGVAFF
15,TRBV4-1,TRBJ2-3,CASSQVRGVADTQYF
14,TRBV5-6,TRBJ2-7,CASSFQGLSREQYF
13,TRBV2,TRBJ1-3,CASSGEPGNTIYF
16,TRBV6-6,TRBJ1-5,CASSSTGGGEGQPQHF
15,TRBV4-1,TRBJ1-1,CASSQNNRGYTEAFF
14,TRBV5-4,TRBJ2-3,CASSRQDSTDTQYF
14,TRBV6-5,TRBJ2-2,CASSFRDRGLRLFF
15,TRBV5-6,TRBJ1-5,CASSPGRTHTQPQNF
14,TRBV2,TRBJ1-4,CASSPDTTNEKLFF
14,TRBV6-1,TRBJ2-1,CASSERGGVCEQFF
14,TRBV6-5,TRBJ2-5,CASSLEVARGTQYF
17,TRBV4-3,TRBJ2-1,CASSHLFAGSSYNEQFF
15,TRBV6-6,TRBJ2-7,CASNPKLAGVYEQYF
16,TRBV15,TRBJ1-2,CATSRVPDRGQDGYTF
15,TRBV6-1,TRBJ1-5,CASVPGQGGNQPQHF
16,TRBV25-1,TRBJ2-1,CASSDQTSGSLNEQFF
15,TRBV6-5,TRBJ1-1,CASSTGGYGNTEAFF
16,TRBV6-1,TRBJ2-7,CASSERSGRTSYEQYF
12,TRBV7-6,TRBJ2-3,CASSLITDTQYF
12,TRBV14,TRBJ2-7,CASSHGSYEQYF
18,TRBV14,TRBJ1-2,CASSQLQWSTGMGYGYTF
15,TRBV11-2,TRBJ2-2,CASRTSGGLTGELFF
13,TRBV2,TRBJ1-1,CAEGMPMNTEAFF
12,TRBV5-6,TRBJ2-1,CASSFHYNEQFF
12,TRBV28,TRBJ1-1,CASSSPGTEAFF
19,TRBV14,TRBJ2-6,CASSRGKQGRSSGANVLTF
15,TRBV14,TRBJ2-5,CASSQAQVLQETQYF
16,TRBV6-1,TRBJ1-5,CASSEALRGDNQPQHF
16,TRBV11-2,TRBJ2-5,CASSRPGLAGQETQYF
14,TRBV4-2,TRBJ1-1,CASSQGQLNTEAFF
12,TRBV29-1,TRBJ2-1,CSVVPRGNEQFF
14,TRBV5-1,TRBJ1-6,CASSHGQGPSPLHF
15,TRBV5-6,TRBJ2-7,CASSYQDRVGYEQYF
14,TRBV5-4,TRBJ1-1,CASSWTGVATEAFF
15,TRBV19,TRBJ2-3,CASTQLAGGEDTQYF
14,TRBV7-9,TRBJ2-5,CASSSTSGTETQYF
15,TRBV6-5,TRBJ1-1,CASSLMDSSNTEAFF
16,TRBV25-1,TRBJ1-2,CASSFQTRAYNYGYTF
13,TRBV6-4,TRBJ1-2,CASSAGQGGGYTF